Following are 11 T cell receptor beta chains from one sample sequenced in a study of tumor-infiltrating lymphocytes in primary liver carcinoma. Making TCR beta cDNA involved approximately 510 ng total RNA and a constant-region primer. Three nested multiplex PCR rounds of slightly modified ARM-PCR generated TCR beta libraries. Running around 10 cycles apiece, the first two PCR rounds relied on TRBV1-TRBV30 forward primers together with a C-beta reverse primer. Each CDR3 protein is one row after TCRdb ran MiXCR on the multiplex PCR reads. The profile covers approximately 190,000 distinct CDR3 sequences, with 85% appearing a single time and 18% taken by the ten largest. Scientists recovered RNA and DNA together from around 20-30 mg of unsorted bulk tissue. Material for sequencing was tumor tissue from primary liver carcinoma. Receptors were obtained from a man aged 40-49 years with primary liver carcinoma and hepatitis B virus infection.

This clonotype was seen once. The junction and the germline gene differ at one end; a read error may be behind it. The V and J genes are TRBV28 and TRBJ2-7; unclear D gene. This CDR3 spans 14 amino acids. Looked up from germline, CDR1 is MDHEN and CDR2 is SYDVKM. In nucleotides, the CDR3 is TGTGCCAGCAGTCCCCAGGCGGACCAGAGAATAGAGTGCTTC. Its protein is CASSPQADQRIECF.

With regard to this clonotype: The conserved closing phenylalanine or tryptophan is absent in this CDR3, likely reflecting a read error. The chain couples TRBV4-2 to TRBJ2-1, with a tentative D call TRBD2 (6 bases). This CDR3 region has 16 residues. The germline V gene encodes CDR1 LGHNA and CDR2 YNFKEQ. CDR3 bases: TGTGCCAGCAGCCAAGATGGGGGGAGGACCTACAATGAACAGTTCGTC. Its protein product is CASSQDGGRTYNEQFV.

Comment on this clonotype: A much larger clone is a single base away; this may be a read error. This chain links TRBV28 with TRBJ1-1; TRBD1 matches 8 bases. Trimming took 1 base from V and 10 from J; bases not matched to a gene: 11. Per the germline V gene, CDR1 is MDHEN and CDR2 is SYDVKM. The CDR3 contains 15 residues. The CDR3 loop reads CASSLSANRGTLAFF. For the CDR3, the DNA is TGTGCCAGCAGTTTATCTGCTAACAGGGGGACTCTAGCTTTCTTT.

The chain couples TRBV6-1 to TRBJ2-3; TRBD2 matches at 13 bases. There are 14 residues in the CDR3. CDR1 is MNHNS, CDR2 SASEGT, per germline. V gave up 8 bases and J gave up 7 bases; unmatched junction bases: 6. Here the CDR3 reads CASGLAGEAYTQYF. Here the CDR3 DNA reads TGTGCCAGCGGACTAGCGGGAGAAGCGTATACGCAGTATTTT.

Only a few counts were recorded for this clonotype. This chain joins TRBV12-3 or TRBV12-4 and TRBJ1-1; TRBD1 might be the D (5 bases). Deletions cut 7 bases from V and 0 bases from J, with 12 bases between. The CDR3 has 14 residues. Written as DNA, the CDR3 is TGTGCCAGCAATTTGGGACTGATGAACACTGAAGCTTTCTTT. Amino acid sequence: CASNLGLMNTEAFF.

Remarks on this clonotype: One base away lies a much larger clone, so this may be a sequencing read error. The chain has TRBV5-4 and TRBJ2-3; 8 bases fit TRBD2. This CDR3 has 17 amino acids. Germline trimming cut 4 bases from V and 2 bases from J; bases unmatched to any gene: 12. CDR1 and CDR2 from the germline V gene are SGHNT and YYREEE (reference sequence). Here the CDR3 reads CASSAGASGLLTDTQYF. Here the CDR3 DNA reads TGTGCCAGCAGCGCAGGGGCTAGCGGGCTGCTCACAGATACGCAGTATTTT.

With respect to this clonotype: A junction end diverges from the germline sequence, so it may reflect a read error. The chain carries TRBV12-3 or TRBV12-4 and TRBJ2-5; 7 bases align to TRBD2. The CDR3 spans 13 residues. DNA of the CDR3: TGTGCCAGTAGTTGGGGTCAGGGAGGGGCACAGTATTTC. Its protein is CASSWGQGGAQYF.

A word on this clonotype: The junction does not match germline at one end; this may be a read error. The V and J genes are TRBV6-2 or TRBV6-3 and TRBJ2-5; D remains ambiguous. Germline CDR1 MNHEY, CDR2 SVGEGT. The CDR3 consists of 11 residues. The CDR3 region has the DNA TGTGCCAGCAGTTATAAGGAGACCCTGTACTTC. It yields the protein CASSYKETLYF.

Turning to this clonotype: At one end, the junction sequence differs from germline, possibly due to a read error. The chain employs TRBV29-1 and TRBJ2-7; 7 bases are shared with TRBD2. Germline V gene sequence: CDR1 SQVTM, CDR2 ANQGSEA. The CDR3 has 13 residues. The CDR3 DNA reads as TGCAGCGTCTCAGCGGGGAGCTGCTACGGGCAGTACTTC. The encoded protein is CSVSAGSCYGQYF.

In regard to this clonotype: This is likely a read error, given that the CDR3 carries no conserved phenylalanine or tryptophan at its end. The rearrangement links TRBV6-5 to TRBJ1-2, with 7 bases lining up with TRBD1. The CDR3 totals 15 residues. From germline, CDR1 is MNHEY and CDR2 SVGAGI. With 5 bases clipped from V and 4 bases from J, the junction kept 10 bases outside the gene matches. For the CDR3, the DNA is TGTGCCAGCAGTCTACCCTCGACAGGGAGCTATGGCTACACCTTA. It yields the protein CASSLPSTGSYGYTL.

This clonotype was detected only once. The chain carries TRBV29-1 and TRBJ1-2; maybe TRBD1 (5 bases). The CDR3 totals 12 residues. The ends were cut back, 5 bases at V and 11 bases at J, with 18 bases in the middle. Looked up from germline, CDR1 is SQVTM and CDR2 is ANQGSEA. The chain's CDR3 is CSVIQGWNEYTF. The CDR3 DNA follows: TGCAGCGTTATCCAGGGATGGAATGAGTACACCTTC.